The next 32 T cell receptor beta chains were all read from a single sample in a study of early T cells in non-severe SARS-CoV-2 infection. From the 5' RACE reads, TCRdb called clonotypes with MiXCR, one entry per CDR3 protein. The sample contains some 55,000 distinct CDR3 sequences, 12% of which appear only once. The source material was whole blood, sampled at baseline. The receptors were gathered from an adult who was a healthcare worker with PCR-confirmed SARS-CoV-2 infection or an uninfected control (not recorded which).

J is TRBJ2-7 and V is TRBV11-3, with 11 bases that match TRBD2. The CDR3 totals 15 residues. The germline CDR1 and CDR2 sequences are SGHNT and YENEEA. Trimming at V came to 4 bases and at J to 4 bases, leaving 6 bases not matched to a gene. Here the CDR3 reads CASSSERTSGYEQYF. Written as DNA, the CDR3 is TGTGCCAGCAGCTCAGAACGGACTAGCGGGTACGAGCAGTACTTC.

The V gene is TRBV6-5, the J gene TRBJ2-3; possible D gene TRBD2, 6 bases. The CDR3 runs to 14 residues. CDR1 MNHEY and CDR2 SVGAGI come from the germline V gene. V was clipped by 6 bases and J by 4 bases, with 14 bases between them. CDR3 coding DNA: TGTGCCAGCAGCCCCCGGAGGGCCGCAGATACGCAGTATTTT. Translation: CASSPRRAADTQYF.

This clonotype was detected ten times or more. This rearrangement joins TRBV3-1 to TRBJ2-1; D is possibly TRBD1 (6 bases). The CDR3 length is 14 residues. Germline assignment: CDR1 LGHDT and CDR2 YNNKEL (reference sequence). V lost 1 base, J lost 4 bases, and 8 bases lay in between. The CDR3 reads CASSQADRYNEQFF. CDR3 coding DNA: TGTGCCAGCAGCCAAGCGGACAGATACAATGAGCAGTTCTTC.

This sequence joins TRBV6-1 and TRBJ2-1; no clear D gene. The germline CDR1 and CDR2 sequences are MNHNS and SASEGT. The V end lost 8 bases, the J end lost 0 bases, and 14 bases lay between the germline ends. This CDR3 is 15 amino acids long. The CDR3 reads CASETSVSSYNEQFF. CDR3 nucleotide sequence: TGTGCCAGCGAAACGAGCGTAAGCTCCTACAATGAGCAGTTCTTC.

This clonotype showed up just a few times. The chain couples TRBV20-1 to TRBJ2-1; D might be TRBD2 (5 bases). The CDR3 consists of 15 residues. V was cut by 5 bases and J by 0 bases, with 14 bases left in between. The germline gives CDR1 DFQATT, CDR2 SNEGSKA (reference sequence). For the CDR3, the DNA is TGCAGTGCTGAAGCGGACCGAAGCTCCTACAATGAGCAGTTCTTC. Its protein product is CSAEADRSSYNEQFF.

V and J are TRBV28 and TRBJ2-7; D gene unclear. The V gene's germline CDR1 is MDHEN and CDR2 SYDVKM. The CDR3 length is 14 residues. Trimming stripped 1 base from V and 2 bases from J, with 9 bases between. DNA of the CDR3: TGTGCCAGCAGTTTATATGGGCAAACCTACGAGCAGTACTTC. Translated, it gives CASSLYGQTYEQYF.

J is TRBJ2-7 and V is TRBV21-1; TRBD1 is the table's D call and was not checked against the DNA. TRBV21-1 is a recognized pseudogene. The CDR3 sequence is 17 residues long. CDR3 sequence: CASSKAGCPLHILEQYF. CDR3 DNA sequence: TGTGCCAGCAGCAAAGCAGGGTGCCCCCTTCATATCCTCGAGCAGTACTTC.

This clonotype was observed a few times. V is TRBV20-1 and J is TRBJ1-5; TRBD1 is a possible D gene (6 bases). The germline V gene has CDR1 DFQATT and CDR2 SNEGSKA (reference sequence). V dropped 0 bases and J dropped 2 bases, with 11 bases sitting between them. CDR3 length: 15 residues. CDR3 region: CSARDDNRGNQPQHF. CDR3 DNA: TGCAGTGCTAGAGATGATAACAGGGGCAATCAGCCCCAGCATTTT.

This clonotype was recorded a few times. V gene TRBV10-2 combines with J gene TRBJ2-7; TRBD2 aligns across 8 bases. This CDR3 has 14 amino acids. The germline CDR1 and CDR2 sequences are WSHSY and SAAADI. J gave up 0 bases and V 6 bases, and 4 bases lay outside the gene matches. The CDR3 coding sequence is TGCGCCAGCAGGGACGGGACTAGCTCCTACGAGCAGTACTTC. As protein: CASRDGTSSYEQYF.

This chain uses TRBV18 with TRBJ1-5; no firm D call. This CDR3 has 14 residues. Trimming shortened V by 3 bases and J by 2 bases, and 8 bases separated the two germline ends. Germline V gives CDR1 KGHSH, CDR2 LQKENI. The DNA of the CDR3 is TGTGCCAGCTCACCCCGGACGGGCAATCAGCCCCAGCATTTT. It codes for CASSPRTGNQPQHF.

The chain links TRBV28 to TRBJ1-5; no definite D call. V lost 1 base to trimming and J lost 4 bases, with 8 bases between them. The CDR3 extends over 14 amino acids. Germline V gene data show CDR1 as MDHEN and CDR2 as SYDVKM. The CDR3 protein is CASSLLDGNQPQHF. The CDR3, as DNA: TGTGCCAGCAGTTTATTAGACGGTAATCAGCCCCAGCATTTT. Full variable domain (remainder filled in from reference TRBV28 and TRBJ1-5): DVKVTQSSRYLVKRTGEKVFLECVQDMDHENMFWYRQDPGLGLRLIYFSYDVKMKEKGDIPEGYSVSREKKERFSLILESASTNQTSMYLCASSLLDGNQPQHFGDGTRLSIL.

This clonotype was recorded at least ten times. The chain employs TRBV7-3 and TRBJ2-1; TRBD2 agrees at 13 bases. Per the germline V gene, CDR1 is SGHTA and CDR2 is FQGTGA. Losses at the gene ends were 6 bases for V and 9 bases for J; bases not matched to a gene: 14. This CDR3 region has 17 residues. CDR3 loop: CASRPTSGRASKGEQFF. CDR3 nucleotide sequence: TGTGCCAGCAGACCTACTAGCGGGAGGGCCTCCAAGGGTGAGCAGTTCTTC.

The gene calls are TRBV11-2 and TRBJ2-1; 9 positions agree with TRBD2. The J segment lost 8 bases and the V segment lost 2 bases, leaving 13 bases of the junction unmatched. The germline V gene encodes CDR1 SGHAT and CDR2 FQNNGV. The CDR3 is 17 amino acids. The CDR3 nucleotides are TGTGCCAGCAGCTTATTTCGCGGGAGGGAGGCCCGGGATGAGCAGTTCTTC. Its translation is CASSLFRGREARDEQFF.

This clonotype was counted between two and nine times. The J gene is TRBJ1-5, the V gene TRBV28, with D possibly matching TRBD1 (5 bases). V was pared by 6 bases and J by 2 bases, with 17 bases between. Per the germline V gene, CDR1 is MDHEN and CDR2 is SYDVKM. The CDR3 contains 16 residues. CDR3 region: CASRLGLLVRNQPQHF. CDR3 nucleotides: TGTGCCAGCAGGCTGGGACTCCTTGTGCGCAATCAGCCCCAGCATTTT. The whole variable domain, remainder taken from reference TRBV28 and TRBJ1-5, is DVKVTQSSRYLVKRTGEKVFLECVQDMDHENMFWYRQDPGLGLRLIYFSYDVKMKEKGDIPEGYSVSREKKERFSLILESASTNQTSMYLCASRLGLLVRNQPQHFGDGTRLSIL.

This clonotype was counted only a few times. This chain uses TRBV11-2 with TRBJ2-2, with unresolved D. Germline V gene sequence: CDR1 SGHAT, CDR2 FQNNGV. Trimming shortened V by 0 bases and J by 4 bases, and 9 bases separated the two germline ends. This CDR3 comprises 15 residues. The CDR3 loop is CASSLDWRSTGELFF. The CDR3 DNA is TGTGCCAGCAGCTTAGATTGGCGGAGCACCGGGGAGCTGTTTTTT.

This clonotype has ten or more counts. The rearrangement links TRBV6-5 to TRBJ1-2, with 10 nucleotides matching TRBD1. Germline V gene lookup returns CDR1 MNHEY and CDR2 SVGAGI. V dropped 7 bases and J dropped 3; count of bases not matched to a gene: 8. The CDR3 sequence is 15 residues long. The CDR3 protein is CASTQTGGADYGYTF. The CDR3 DNA is TGTGCCAGCACCCAGACAGGGGGCGCCGACTATGGCTACACCTTC.

This clonotype was counted between two and nine times. The chain uses TRBV29-1 and TRBJ1-3, with D perhaps matching TRBD1 (5 bases). CDR1 is SQVTM and CDR2 is ANQGSEA in the germline V gene. The ends were cut back, 4 bases at V and 0 bases at J, with 10 bases in the middle. The CDR3 contains 14 residues. CDR3 protein: CSVGGASSGNTIYF. Written as DNA, the CDR3 is TGCAGCGTTGGCGGGGCTTCCTCTGGAAACACCATATATTTT.

As to this clonotype: A much larger clonotype is one base distant, so this may be a read error. The chain carries TRBV5-1 and TRBJ2-7, with D tentatively TRBD2 (5 bases). This CDR3 comprises 16 residues. CDR1 is SGHRS and CDR2 is YFSETQ in the germline V gene. The CDR3 region has the DNA TGCACCAGCAGCCCCTATCGGGGATCCCCTTCCTACGAGCAGTACTTC. Encoded protein: CTSSPYRGSPSYEQYF.

This sequence joins TRBV7-2 and TRBJ1-1; D perhaps matches TRBD1 (5 bases). The V and J ends lost 2 bases and 4 bases respectively, with 17 bases between them. The V gene's germline CDR1 is SGHTA and CDR2 FQGNSA. This CDR3 is 16 amino acids long. The CDR3 coding sequence is TGTGCCAGCAGCTTACGTAGAGGGTCTGGGGGCACTGAAGCTTTCTTT. This gives the protein CASSLRRGSGGTEAFF.

This clonotype was counted a few times. This sequence joins TRBV6-5 and TRBJ2-3; D unresolved. V lost 4 bases, J lost 1 base, and 3 bases lay in between. The germline CDR1 and CDR2 sequences are MNHEY and SVGAGI. This CDR3 spans 12 amino acids. Here the CDR3 DNA reads TGTGCCAGCAGTTCCCGCACAGATACGCAGTATTTT. This codes for CASSSRTDTQYF.

This clonotype was observed at least ten times. This chain connects TRBV7-9 to TRBJ2-7, with D perhaps matching TRBD1 (5 bases). Trimming removed 4 bases from V and 2 bases from J, with 15 bases in between. This CDR3 has 15 amino acids. CDR1 and CDR2 from the germline V gene are SEHNR and FQNEAQ (reference sequence). The CDR3 bases are TGTGCCAGCAGCTCAGGGCCAGGCCAAACCTACGAGCAGTACTTC. It specifies CASSSGPGQTYEQYF.

This clonotype has ten or more counts. This chain uses TRBV29-1 with TRBJ2-1; 10 positions match TRBD2. Germline V gene data show CDR1 as SQVTM and CDR2 as ANQGSEA. The CDR3 covers 12 residues. J lost 7 bases, V lost 8 bases, and 5 bases had no gene match. CDR3 nucleotides: TGCAGCTCCTCGGGACTAGCGAATGAGCAGTTCTTC. Amino acid sequence: CSSSGLANEQFF.

The rearrangement joins TRBV18 to TRBJ2-6; D is unclear. The V and J ends lost 2 bases and 0 bases respectively, with 5 bases between them. This CDR3 contains 15 residues. Germline V gives CDR1 KGHSH, CDR2 LQKENI. The CDR3 bases are TGTGCCAGCTCACCAGGCCGCTCTGGGGCCAACGTCCTGACTTTC. Its protein is CASSPGRSGANVLTF.

This clonotype was counted a few times. This chain uses TRBV20-1 with TRBJ2-7, with D maybe TRBD2 (5 bases). With 6 bases removed from V and 0 bases from J, the gap between germline ends came to 12 bases. The CDR3 contains 13 residues. The germline gives CDR1 DFQATT, CDR2 SNEGSKA (reference sequence). The chain's CDR3 is CSAPSGFSYEQYF. CDR3 DNA: TGCAGTGCCCCCTCGGGGTTCTCCTACGAGCAGTACTTC.

The chain combines TRBV20-1 with TRBJ2-5; 7 bases are a match to TRBD1. CDR1 and CDR2 from the germline V gene are DFQATT and SNEGSKA (reference sequence). The CDR3 extends over 14 amino acids. V gave up 4 bases and J gave up 1 base; unmatched junction bases: 6. In nucleotides, the CDR3 is TGCAGTGCTAAACCCGGGACAGCCCAAGAGACCCAGTACTTC. Residues: CSAKPGTAQETQYF.

This clonotype was seen more than once but under ten times. This sequence joins TRBV20-1 and TRBJ2-2; no firm D call. Germline V gene sequence: CDR1 DFQATT, CDR2 SNEGSKA (reference sequence). Trimming shortened V by 3 bases and J by 0 bases, and 11 bases separated the two germline ends. This CDR3 contains 15 residues. CDR3: CSASRATTNTGELFF. In nucleotides, the CDR3 is TGCAGTGCTAGTCGCGCTACCACGAACACCGGGGAGCTGTTTTTT.

The chain combines TRBV12-3 or TRBV12-4 with TRBJ2-5; no reliable D call. V was trimmed by 6 bases and J by 2 bases, leaving 10 bases between them. The CDR3 has 13 residues. The chain's CDR3 is CASSLREQETQYF. The CDR3 region has the DNA TGTGCCAGCAGCCTTAGAGAACAAGAGACCCAGTACTTC.

This sequence joins TRBV10-1 and TRBJ2-4; 10 nucleotides align to TRBD2. The CDR3 contains 16 residues. J lost 2 bases, V lost 4 bases, and 5 bases had no gene match. Looked up from germline, CDR1 is WNHNN and CDR2 is SYGVQD (reference sequence). DNA for the CDR3: TGCGCCAGCAGTGGAGGGACTAGCGTTACCAAAAACATTCAGTACTTC. It yields the protein CASSGGTSVTKNIQYF.

This chain links TRBV18 with TRBJ1-1; D is perhaps TRBD1 (6 bases). This CDR3 spans 14 amino acids. V shed 6 bases and J shed 5 bases, with 16 bases lying between them. Germline CDR1 is KGHSH and CDR2 is LQKENI. CDR3: CASSPNPRGTEAFF. The CDR3, as DNA: TGTGCCAGCTCCCCGAATCCCAGGGGTACTGAAGCTTTCTTT.

The rearrangement joins TRBV2 to TRBJ1-2; tentatively, D is TRBD1 (5 bases). V lost 8 bases and J lost 4, with 11 bases in between. CDR3 length: 12 residues. Germline V gene sequence: CDR1 SNHLY, CDR2 FYNNEI. The CDR3 nucleotides are TGTGCCAGCGGTAGACAGTCCTATGGCTACACCTTC. This gives the protein CASGRQSYGYTF. The whole variable domain, remainder taken from reference TRBV2 and TRBJ1-2, is EPEVTQTPSHQVTQMGQEVILRCVPISNHLYFYWYRQILGQKVEFLVSFYNNEISEKSEIFDDQFSVERPDGSNFTLKIRSTKLEDSAMYFCASGRQSYGYTFGSGTRLTVV.

CDR3 loop: CSARLARYNEQFF. The DNA of the CDR3 is TGCAGTGCTAGACTAGCAAGGTACAATGAGCAGTTCTTC. This rearrangement joins TRBV20-1 to TRBJ2-1; D is possibly TRBD2 (5 bases). Germline V CDR1 and CDR2: DFQATT, SNEGSKA (reference sequence). Trimming left V 2 bases short and J 4 bases short, with 9 bases between. This CDR3 comprises 13 residues.

The V and J genes are TRBV28 and TRBJ2-7; 10 positions match TRBD1. There are 15 residues in the CDR3. CDR1 is MDHEN and CDR2 is SYDVKM in the germline V gene. J gave up 6 bases and V 6 bases, and 11 bases lay outside the gene matches. The CDR3 sequence is CASSSSGTGAFEQYF. DNA for the CDR3: TGTGCCAGCAGCTCGTCGGGGACAGGGGCGTTCGAGCAGTACTTC.